This T cell receptor (beta chain) was documented in a study of shared clonotypes between healthy human individuals. Genomic DNA (from each subset) was split evenly across several immunoSEQ plates. The authors loaded 200 ng DNA, about 30,000 T cell genomes, into sorted-subset replicate PCRs. Data came from immunoSEQ multiplex PCR; TCRdb stores just in-frame clones and leaves some out. The table includes about 2.3 million clones, 80% to 95% detected once. In regard to this clone: Its antigen remains unknown.

The CDR3 runs 11 residues. Per the germline V gene, CDR1 is GTSNPN and CDR2 is SVGIG (reference sequence). V dropped 3 bases and J dropped 2 bases, with 5 bases sitting between them. The study's findings and limits: Richness estimates generally favored naive over memory subsets.

The origin of this receptor is a man in his late teens or twenties in good health. Some clones in this sample may be carry-over from other donors' samples. The sample was naive CD4+ T cells from PBMCs. Subset here: CD45RA+ positively selected. The V gene is TRBV30, the J gene TRBJ2-7, with D perhaps being TRBD1 or TRBD2 (5 bases each). CDR3 DNA: TGTGCCTGGAGGGGGGCCTACGAGCAGTACTTC. Translated: CAWRGAYEQYF.